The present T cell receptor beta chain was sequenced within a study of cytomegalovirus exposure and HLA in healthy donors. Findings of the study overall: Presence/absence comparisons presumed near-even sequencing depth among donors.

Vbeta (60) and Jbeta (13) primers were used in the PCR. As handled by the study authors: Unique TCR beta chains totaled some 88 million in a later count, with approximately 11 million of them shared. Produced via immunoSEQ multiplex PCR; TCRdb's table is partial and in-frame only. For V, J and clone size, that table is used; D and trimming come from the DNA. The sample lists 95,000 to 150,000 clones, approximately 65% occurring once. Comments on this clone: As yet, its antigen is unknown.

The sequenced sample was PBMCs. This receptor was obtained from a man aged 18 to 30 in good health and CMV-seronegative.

The CDR3 here is CASSEVQGYEQYF. The CDR3 bases are TGTGCCAGCAGTGAAGTACAGGGCTACGAGCAGTACTTC. J is TRBJ2-7 and V is TRBV2, with D possibly being TRBD1 (6 bases). Germline CDR1 reads SNHLY; CDR2 reads FYNNEI. The CDR3 runs 13 residues. Deletions cut 1 base from V and 3 bases from J, with 7 bases between.